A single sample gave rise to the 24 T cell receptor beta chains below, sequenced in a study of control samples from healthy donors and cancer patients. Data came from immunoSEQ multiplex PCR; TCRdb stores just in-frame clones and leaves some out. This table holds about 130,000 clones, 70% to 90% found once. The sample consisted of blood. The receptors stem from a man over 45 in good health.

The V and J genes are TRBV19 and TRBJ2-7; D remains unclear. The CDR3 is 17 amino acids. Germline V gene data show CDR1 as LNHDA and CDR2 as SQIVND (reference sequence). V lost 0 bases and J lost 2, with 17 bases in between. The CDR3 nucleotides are TGTGCCAGTAGTATAGACGGCAGTGGCAGGTACGCCTACGAGCAGTACTTC. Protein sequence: CASSIDGSGRYAYEQYF.

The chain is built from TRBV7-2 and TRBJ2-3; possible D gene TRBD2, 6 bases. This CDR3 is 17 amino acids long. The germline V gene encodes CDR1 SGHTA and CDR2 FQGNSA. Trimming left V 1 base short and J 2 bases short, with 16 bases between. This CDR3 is CASSLVSGWDFTDTQYF. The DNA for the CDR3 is TGTGCCAGCAGCTTAGTTAGTGGGTGGGACTTCACAGATACGCAGTATTTT.

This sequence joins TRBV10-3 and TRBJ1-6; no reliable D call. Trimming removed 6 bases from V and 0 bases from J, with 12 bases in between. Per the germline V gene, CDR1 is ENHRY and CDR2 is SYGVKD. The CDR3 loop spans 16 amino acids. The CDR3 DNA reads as TGTGCCATCAGGGTGGGAGAAAGCTCCTATAATTCACCCCTCCACTTT. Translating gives CAIRVGESSYNSPLHF.

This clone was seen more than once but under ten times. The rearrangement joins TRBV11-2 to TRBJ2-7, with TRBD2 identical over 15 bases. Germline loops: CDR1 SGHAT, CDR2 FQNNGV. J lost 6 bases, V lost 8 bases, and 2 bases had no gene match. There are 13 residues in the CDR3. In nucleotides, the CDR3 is TGTGCCAGCGGACTAGCGGGGGGGCGCGAGCAGTACTTC. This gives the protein CASGLAGGREQYF.

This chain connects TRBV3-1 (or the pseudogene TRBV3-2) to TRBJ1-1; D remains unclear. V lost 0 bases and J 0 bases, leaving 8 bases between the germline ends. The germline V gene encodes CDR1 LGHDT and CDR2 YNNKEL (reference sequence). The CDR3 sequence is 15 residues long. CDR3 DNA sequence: TGTGCCAGCAGCCAAGAATTCACCATGAACACTGAAGCTTTCTTT. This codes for CASSQEFTMNTEAFF.

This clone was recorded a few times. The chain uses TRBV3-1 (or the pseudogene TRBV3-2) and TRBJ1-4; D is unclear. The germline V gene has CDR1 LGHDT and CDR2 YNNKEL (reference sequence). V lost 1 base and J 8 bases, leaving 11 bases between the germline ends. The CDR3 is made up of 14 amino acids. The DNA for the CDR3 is TGTGCCAGCAGCCAAGGAGATAGTGAGGAAAAACTGTTTTTT. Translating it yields CASSQGDSEEKLFF.

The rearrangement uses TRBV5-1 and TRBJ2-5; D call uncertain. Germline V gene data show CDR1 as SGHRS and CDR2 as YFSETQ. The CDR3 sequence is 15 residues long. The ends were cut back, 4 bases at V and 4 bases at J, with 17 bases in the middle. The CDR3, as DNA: TGCGCCAGCAGCCGGGCGGTCCGAGTCGGAGAGACCCAGTACTTC. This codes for CASSRAVRVGETQYF.

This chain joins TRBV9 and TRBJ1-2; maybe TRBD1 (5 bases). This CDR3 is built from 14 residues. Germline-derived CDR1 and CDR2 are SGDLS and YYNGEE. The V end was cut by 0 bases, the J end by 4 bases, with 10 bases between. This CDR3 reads CASSVDQGPYGYTF. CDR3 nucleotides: TGTGCCAGCAGCGTAGATCAGGGTCCCTATGGCTACACCTTC.

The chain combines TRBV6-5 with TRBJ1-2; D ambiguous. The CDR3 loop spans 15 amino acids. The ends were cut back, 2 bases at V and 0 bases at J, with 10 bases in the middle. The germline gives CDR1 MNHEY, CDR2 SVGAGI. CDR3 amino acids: CASSYNRRANYGYTF. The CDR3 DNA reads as TGTGCCAGCAGTTACAACAGAAGAGCTAACTATGGCTACACCTTC.

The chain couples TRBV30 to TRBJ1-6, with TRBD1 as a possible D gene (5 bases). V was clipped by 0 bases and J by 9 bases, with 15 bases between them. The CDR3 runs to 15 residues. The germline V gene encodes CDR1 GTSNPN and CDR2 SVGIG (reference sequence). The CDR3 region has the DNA TGTGCCTGGAGTGTAACAGGACTAATGGGTTCACCCCTCCACTTT. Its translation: CAWSVTGLMGSPLHF.

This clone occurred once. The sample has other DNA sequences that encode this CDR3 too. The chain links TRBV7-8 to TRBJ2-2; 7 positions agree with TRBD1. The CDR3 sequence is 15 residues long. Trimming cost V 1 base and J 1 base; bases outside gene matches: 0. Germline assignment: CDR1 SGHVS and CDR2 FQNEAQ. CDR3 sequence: CASSLGQGNTGELFF. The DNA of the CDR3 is TGTGCCAGCAGCTTAGGACAGGGGAACACCGGGGAGCTGTTTTTT.

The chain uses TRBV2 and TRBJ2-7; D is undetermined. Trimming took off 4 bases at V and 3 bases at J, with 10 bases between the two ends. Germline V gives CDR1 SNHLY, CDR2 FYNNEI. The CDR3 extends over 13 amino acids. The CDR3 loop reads CASSGVGDYEQYF. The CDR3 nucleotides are TGTGCCAGCAGTGGGGTGGGTGACTACGAGCAGTACTTC.

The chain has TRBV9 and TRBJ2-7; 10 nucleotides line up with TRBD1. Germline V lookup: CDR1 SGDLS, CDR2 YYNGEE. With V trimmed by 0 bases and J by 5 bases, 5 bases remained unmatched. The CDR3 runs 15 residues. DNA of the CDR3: TGTGCCAGCAGCGTAGAGGGACAGGGGATAAACGAGCAGTACTTC. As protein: CASSVEGQGINEQYF.

This CDR3 is CASSWTETYEQYF. CDR3 sequence (DNA): TGTGCCAGCAGTTGGACAGAGACCTACGAGCAGTACTTC. V usage is TRBV6-6 and J usage is TRBJ2-7; possible D gene TRBD1, 6 bases. Germline V lookup: CDR1 MNHNY, CDR2 SVGAGI (reference sequence). The CDR3 has 13 amino acids. V lost 4 bases and J 2 bases, leaving 9 bases between the germline ends.

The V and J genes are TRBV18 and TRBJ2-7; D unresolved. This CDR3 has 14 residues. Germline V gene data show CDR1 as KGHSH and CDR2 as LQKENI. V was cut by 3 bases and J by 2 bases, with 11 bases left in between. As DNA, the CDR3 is TGTGCCAGCTCACCTACGGCAGCCACCTACGAGCAGTACTTC. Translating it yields CASSPTAATYEQYF. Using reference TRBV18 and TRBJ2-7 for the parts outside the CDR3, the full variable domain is NAGVMQNPRHLVRRRGQEARLRCSPMKGHSHVYWYRQLPEEGLKFMVYLQKENIIDESGMPKERFSAEFPKEGPSILRIQQVVRGDSAAYFCASSPTAATYEQYFGPGTRLTVT.

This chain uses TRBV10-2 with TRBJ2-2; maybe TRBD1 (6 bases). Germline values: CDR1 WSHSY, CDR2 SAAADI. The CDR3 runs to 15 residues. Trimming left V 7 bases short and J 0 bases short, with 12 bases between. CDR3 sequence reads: CASNRGHANTGELFF. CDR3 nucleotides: TGCGCCAGCAATAGGGGACACGCGAACACCGGGGAGCTGTTTTTT.

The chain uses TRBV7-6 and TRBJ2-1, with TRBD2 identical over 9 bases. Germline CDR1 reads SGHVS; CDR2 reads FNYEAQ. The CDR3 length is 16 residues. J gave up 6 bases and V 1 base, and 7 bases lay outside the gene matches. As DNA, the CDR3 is TGTGCCAGCAGCTTAGAGGGCGGGGGGGCTTTCAATGAGCAGTTCTTC. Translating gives CASSLEGGGAFNEQFF.

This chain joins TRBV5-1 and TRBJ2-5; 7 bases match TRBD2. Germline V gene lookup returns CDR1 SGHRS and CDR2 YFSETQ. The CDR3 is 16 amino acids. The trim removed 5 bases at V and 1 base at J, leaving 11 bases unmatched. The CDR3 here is CASRPGRREGQETQYF. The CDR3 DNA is TGCGCCAGCAGACCGGGTAGGAGGGAGGGCCAAGAGACCCAGTACTTC.

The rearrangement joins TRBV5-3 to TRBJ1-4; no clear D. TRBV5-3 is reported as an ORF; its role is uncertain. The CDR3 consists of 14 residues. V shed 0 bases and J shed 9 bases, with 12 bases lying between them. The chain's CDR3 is CARSLAVLCQKLFF. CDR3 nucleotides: TGTGCCAGAAGCTTGGCTGTTCTGTGTCAAAAACTGTTTTTT.

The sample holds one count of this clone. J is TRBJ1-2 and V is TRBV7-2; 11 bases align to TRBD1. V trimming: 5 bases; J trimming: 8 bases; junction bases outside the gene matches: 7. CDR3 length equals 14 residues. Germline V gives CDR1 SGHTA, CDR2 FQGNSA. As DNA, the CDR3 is TGTGCCAGCAGCGCAGGGACAGGGGGGATAGGCTACACCTTC. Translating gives CASSAGTGGIGYTF. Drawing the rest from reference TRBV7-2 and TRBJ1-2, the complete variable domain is GAGVSQSPSNKVTEKGKDVELRCDPISGHTALYWYRQSLGQGLEFLIYFQGNSAPDKSGLPSDRFSAERTGGSVSTLTIQRTQQEDSAVYLCASSAGTGGIGYTFGSGTRLTVV.

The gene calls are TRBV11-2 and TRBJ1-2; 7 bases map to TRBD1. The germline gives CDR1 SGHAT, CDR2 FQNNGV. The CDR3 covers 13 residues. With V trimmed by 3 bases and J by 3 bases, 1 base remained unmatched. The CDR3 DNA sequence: TGTGCCAGCAGCTTCACAGGGGACTATGGCTACACCTTC. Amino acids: CASSFTGDYGYTF.

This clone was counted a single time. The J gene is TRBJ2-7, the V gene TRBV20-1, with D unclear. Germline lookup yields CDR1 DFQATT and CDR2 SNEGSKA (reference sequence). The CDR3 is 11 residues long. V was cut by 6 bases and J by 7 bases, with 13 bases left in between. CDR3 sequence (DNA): TGCAGTGCCCCGCAGATTGGGGAGCAGTACTTC. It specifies CSAPQIGEQYF.

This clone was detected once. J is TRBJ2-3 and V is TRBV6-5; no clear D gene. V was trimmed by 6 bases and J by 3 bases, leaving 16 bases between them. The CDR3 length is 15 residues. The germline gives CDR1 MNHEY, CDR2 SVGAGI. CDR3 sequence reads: CASSPQAVLTDTQYF. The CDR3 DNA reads TGTGCCAGCAGCCCCCAGGCAGTTCTGACAGATACGCAGTATTTT.

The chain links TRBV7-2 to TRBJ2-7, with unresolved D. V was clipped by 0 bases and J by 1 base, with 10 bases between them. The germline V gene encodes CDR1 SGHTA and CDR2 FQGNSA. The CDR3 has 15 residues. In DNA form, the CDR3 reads TGTGCCAGCAGCTTAGCGCACGGCAAATCCTACGAGCAGTACTTC. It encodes CASSLAHGKSYEQYF.